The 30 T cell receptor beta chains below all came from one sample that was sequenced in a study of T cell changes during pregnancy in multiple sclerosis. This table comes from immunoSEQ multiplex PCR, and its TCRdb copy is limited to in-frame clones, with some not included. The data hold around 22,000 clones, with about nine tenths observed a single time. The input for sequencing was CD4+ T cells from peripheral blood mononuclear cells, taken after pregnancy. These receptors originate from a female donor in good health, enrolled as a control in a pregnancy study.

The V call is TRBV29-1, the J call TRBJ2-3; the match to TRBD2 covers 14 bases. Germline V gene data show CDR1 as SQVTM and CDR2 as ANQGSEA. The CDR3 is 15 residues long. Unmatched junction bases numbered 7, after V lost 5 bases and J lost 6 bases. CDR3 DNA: TGCAGCGTTACCGGACTAGCGGGAGGACACGATACGCAGTATTTT. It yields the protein CSVTGLAGGHDTQYF.

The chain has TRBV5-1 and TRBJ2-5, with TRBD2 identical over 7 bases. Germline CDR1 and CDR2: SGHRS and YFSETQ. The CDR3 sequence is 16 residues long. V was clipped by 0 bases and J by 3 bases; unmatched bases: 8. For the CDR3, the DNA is TGCGCCAGCAGCTTGGTTGGGGGGGAGTTTAAAGAGACCCAGTACTTC. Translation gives CASSLVGGEFKETQYF. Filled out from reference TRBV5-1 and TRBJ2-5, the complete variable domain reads KAGVTQTPRYLIKTRGQQVTLSCSPISGHRSVSWYQQTPGQGLQFLFEYFSETQRNKGNFPGRFSGRQFSNSRSEMNVSTLELGDSALYLCASSLVGGEFKETQYFGPGTRLLVL.

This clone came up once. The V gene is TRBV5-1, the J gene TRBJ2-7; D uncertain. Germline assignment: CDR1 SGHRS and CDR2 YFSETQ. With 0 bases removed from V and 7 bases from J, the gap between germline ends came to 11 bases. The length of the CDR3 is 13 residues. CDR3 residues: CASSLEARREQYF. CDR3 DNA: TGCGCCAGCAGCTTGGAGGCGAGGCGGGAGCAGTACTTC.

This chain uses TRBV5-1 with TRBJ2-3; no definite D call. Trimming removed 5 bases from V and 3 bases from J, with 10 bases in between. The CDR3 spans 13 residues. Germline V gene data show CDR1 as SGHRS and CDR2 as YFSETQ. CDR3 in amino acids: CASRVRMTDTQYF. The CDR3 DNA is TGCGCCAGCAGAGTGAGGATGACAGATACGCAGTATTTT.

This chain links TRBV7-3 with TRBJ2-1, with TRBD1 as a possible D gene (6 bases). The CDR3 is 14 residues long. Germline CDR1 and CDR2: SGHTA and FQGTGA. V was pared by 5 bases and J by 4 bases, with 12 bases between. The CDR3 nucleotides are TGTGCCAGCAGCCAGGACAGCATTTACAATGAGCAGTTCTTC. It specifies CASSQDSIYNEQFF. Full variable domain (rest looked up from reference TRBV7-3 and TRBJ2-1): GAGVSQTPSNKVTEKGKYVELRCDPISGHTALYWYRQSLGQGPEFLIYFQGTGAADDSGLPNDRFFAVRPEGSVSTLKIQRTERGDSAVYLCASSQDSIYNEQFFGPGTRLTVL.

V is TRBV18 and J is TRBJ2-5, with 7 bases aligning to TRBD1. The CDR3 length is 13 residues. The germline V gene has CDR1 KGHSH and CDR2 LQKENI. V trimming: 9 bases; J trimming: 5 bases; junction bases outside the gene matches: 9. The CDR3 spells CASSTGPQETQYF. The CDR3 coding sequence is TGTGCCAGTTCGACAGGGCCTCAGGAGACCCAGTACTTC.

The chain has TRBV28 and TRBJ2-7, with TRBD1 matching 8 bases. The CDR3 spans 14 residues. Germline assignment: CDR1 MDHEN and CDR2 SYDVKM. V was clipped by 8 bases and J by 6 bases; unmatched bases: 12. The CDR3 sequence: CASCSTGGSGEQYF. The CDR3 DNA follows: TGTGCCAGCTGCTCCACAGGGGGGTCGGGCGAGCAGTACTTC.

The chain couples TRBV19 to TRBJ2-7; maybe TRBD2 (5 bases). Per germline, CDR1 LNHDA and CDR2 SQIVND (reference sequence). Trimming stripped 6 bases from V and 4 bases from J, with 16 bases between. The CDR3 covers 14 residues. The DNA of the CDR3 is TGTGCCAGTAGAGACCTTGGGCGCGGGTACGAGCAGTACTTC. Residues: CASRDLGRGYEQYF.

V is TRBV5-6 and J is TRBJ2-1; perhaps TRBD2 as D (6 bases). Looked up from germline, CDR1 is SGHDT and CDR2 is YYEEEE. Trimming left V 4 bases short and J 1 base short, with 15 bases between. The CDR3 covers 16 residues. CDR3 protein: CASSIEAGRSYNEQFF. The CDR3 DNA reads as TGTGCCAGCAGCATCGAGGCGGGGAGATCCTACAATGAGCAGTTCTTC.

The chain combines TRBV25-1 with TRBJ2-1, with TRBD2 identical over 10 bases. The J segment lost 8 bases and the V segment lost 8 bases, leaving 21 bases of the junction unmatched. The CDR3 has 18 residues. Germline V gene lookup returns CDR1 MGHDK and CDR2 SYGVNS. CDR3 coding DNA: TGTGCCAGCCAAGCCCACCGCCAGCGGGAGGGCCTCATGGATGAGCAGTTCTTC. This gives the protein CASQAHRQREGLMDEQFF. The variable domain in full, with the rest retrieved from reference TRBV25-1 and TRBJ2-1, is EADIYQTPRYLVIGTGKKITLECSQTMGHDKMYWYQQDPGMELHLIHYSYGVNSTEKGDLSSESTVSRIRTEHFPLTLESARPSHTSQYLCASQAHRQREGLMDEQFFGPGTRLTVL.

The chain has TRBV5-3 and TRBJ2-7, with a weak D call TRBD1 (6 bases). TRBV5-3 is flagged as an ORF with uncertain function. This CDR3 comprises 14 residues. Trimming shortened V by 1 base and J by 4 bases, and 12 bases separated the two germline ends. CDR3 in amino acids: CARSLRQVGYEQYF. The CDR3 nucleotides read TGTGCCAGAAGCTTGCGACAGGTCGGGTACGAGCAGTACTTC.

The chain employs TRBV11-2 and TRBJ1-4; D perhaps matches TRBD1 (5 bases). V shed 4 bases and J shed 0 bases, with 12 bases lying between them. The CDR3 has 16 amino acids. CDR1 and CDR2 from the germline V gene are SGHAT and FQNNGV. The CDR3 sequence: CASSSMTVATNEKLFF. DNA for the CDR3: TGTGCCAGCAGCTCGATGACAGTTGCAACTAATGAAAAACTGTTTTTT.

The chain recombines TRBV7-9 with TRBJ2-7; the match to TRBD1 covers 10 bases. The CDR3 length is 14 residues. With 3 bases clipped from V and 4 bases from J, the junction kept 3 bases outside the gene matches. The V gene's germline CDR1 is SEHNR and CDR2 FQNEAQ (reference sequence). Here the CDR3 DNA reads TGTGCCAGCAGCTTTAGGACAGGGGGGTACGAGCAGTACTTC. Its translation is CASSFRTGGYEQYF.

The DNA for the CDR3 is TGTGCCAGCAGCTTAACCGGACAGGGGGCCGGTGGCTACACCTTC. Amino acids: CASSLTGQGAGGYTF. The chain joins TRBV7-6 to TRBJ1-2; 11 nucleotides agree with TRBD1. The CDR3 runs 15 residues. Germline assignment: CDR1 SGHVS and CDR2 FNYEAQ. J lost 7 bases, V lost 2 bases, and 6 bases had no gene match. Using reference TRBV7-6 and TRBJ1-2 for the parts outside the CDR3, the full variable domain is GAGVSQSPRYKVTKRGQDVALRCDPISGHVSLYWYRQALGQGPEFLTYFNYEAQQDKSGLPNDRFSAERPEGSISTLTIQRTEQRDSAMYRCASSLTGQGAGGYTFGSGTRLTVV.

The CDR3 nucleotides are TGTGCCAGTAGTACGAACCGGGACAGGGGGTCTGGAGTAAACTATGGCTACACCTTC. Protein: CASSTNRDRGSGVNYGYTF. The chain has TRBV19 and TRBJ1-2; 11 positions match TRBD1. Germline CDR1 is LNHDA and CDR2 is SQIVND (reference sequence). V shed 4 bases and J 2 bases; nucleotides not matched to a gene: 15. The length of the CDR3 is 19 residues.

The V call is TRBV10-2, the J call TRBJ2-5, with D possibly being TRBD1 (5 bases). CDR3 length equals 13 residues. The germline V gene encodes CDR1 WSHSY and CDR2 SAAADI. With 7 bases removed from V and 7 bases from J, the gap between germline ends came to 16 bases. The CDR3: CASNRQGSGTQYF. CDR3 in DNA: TGCGCCAGCAACCGCCAGGGCTCGGGGACCCAGTACTTC.

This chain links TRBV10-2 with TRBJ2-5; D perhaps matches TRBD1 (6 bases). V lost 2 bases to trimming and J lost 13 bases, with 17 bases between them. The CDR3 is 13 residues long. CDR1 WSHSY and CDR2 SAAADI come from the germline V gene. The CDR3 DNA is TGCGCCAGCAGTGAGGGACCCAGGCTGGGGGCGTACTTC. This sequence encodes CASSEGPRLGAYF.

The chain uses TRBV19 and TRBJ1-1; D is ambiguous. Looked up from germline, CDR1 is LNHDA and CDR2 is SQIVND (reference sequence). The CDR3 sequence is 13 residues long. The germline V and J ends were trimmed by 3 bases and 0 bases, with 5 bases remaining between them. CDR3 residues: CASSIELNTEAFF. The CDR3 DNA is TGTGCCAGTAGTATCGAGCTGAACACTGAAGCTTTCTTT.

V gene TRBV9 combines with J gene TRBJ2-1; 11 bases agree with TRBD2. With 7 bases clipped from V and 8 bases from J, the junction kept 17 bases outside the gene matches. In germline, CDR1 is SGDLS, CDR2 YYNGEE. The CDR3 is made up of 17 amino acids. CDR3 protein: CASEPNLGGTSGDEQFF. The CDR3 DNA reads TGTGCCAGCGAGCCCAACCTTGGCGGGACTAGCGGCGATGAGCAGTTCTTC.

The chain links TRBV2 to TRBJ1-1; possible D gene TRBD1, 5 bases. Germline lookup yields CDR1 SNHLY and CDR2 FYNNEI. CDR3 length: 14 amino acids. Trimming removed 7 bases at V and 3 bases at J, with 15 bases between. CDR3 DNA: TGTGCCAGCACACCGGCAACAGGTGACACTGAAGCTTTCTTT. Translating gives CASTPATGDTEAFF.

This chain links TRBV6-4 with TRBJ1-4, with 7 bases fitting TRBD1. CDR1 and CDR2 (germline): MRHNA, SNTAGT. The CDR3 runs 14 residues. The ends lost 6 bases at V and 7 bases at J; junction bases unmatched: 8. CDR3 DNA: TGTGCCAGCAGGCCAGGGGCAGGGGGTGAAAAACTGTTTTTT. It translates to CASRPGAGGEKLFF.

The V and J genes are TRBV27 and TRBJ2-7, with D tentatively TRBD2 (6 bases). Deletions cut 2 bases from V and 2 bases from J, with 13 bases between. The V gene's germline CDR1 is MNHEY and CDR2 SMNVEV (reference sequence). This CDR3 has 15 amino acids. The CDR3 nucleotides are TGTGCCAGCAGTTTAGGTGGGACTTATCCCTACGAGCAGTACTTC. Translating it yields CASSLGGTYPYEQYF.

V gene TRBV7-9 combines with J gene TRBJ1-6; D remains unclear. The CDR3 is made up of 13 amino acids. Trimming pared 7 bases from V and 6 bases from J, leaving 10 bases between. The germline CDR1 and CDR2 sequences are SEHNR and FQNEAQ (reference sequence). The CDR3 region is CASMSQSNSPLHF. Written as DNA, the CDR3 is TGTGCCAGCATGTCACAGAGTAATTCACCCCTCCACTTT.

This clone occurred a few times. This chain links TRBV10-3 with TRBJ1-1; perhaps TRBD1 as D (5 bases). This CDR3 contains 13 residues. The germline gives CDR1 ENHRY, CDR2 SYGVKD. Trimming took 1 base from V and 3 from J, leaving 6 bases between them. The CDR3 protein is CAISELGDTEAFF. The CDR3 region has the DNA TGTGCCATCAGTGAGTTAGGGGACACTGAAGCTTTCTTT.

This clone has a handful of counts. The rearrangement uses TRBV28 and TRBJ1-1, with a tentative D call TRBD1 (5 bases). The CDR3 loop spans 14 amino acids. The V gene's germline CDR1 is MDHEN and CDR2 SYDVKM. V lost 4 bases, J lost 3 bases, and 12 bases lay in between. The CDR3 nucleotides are TGTGCCAGCAGTTCCCCCTCAGGGTACACTGAAGCTTTCTTT. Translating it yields CASSSPSGYTEAFF.

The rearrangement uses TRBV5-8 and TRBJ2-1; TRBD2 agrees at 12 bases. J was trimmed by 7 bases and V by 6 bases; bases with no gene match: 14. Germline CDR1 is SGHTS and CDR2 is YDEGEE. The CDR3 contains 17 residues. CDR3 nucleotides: TGTGCCAGCAATCTTCCGGGACTAGCGGGCCCCATGAATGAGCAGTTCTTC. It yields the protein CASNLPGLAGPMNEQFF. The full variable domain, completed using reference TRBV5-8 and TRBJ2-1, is EAGVTQSPTHLIKTRGQQATLRCSPISGHTSVYWYQQALGLGLQFLLWYDEGEERNRGNFPPRFSGRQFPNYSSELNVNALELEDSALYLCASNLPGLAGPMNEQFFGPGTRLTVL.

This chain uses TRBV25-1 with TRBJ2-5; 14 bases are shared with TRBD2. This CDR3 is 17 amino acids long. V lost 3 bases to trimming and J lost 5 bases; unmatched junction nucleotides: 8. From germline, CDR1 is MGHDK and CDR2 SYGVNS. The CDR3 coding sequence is TGTGCCAGCAGTGAGATGGAGACTAGCGGGGGGGAGGAGACCCAGTACTTC. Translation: CASSEMETSGGEETQYF.

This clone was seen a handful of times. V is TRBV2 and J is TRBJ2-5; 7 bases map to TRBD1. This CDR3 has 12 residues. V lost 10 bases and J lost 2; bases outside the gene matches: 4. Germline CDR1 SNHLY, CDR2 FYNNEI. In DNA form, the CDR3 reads TGTGCCACCGGGACAGCACAAGAGACCCAGTACTTC. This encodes CATGTAQETQYF.

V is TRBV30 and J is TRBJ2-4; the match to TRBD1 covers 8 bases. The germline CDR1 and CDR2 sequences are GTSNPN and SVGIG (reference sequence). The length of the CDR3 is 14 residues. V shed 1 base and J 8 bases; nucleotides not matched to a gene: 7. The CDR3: CAWSDRTGLDIQYF. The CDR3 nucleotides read TGTGCCTGGAGTGATCGGACAGGGTTGGACATTCAGTACTTC.

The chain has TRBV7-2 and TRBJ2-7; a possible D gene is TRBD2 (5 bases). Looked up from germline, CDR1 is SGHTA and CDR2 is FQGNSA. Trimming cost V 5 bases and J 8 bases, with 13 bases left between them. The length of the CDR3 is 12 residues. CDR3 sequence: CASSPRTPQQYF. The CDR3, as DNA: TGTGCCAGCAGCCCAAGGACTCCGCAGCAGTACTTC.